These 21 T cell receptor beta chains originate from one sample sequenced in a study of T-cell reconstitution after alpha-beta-depleted transplantation in children. Unique molecular identifiers were incorporated during preparation of the TCRbeta library. MiXCR, applied by TCRdb to the PCR reads, yields one record per CDR3 protein. The data contain 360,000 or so distinct CDR3 sequences, around 20% of them singletons. This material consisted of PBMCs from the stem cell graft donor, taken from the stem cell graft. Receptors originate from a human donor who donated a stem cell graft to a child with acute myeloid leukemia.

The chain couples TRBV12-3 or TRBV12-4 to TRBJ2-1, with 7 bases matching TRBD2. J gave up 3 bases and V 6 bases, and 5 bases lay outside the gene matches. This CDR3 contains 14 residues. The DNA of the CDR3 is TGTGCCAGCAGATGGGGGGGGTTCTACAATGAGCAGTTCTTC. This codes for CASRWGGFYNEQFF.

This chain links TRBV5-1 with TRBJ1-6; 10 bases fit TRBD1. J was trimmed by 10 bases and V by 6 bases; bases with no gene match: 10. Germline V gives CDR1 SGHRS, CDR2 YFSETQ. This CDR3 region has 15 residues. CDR3 in DNA: TGCGCCAGCACTCCCGACGGGACAGGGGACTCACCCCTCCACTTT. This gives the protein CASTPDGTGDSPLHF.

This clonotype has more than one count but fewer than ten. The chain is built from TRBV6-1 and TRBJ1-1, with D uncertain. Germline V gives CDR1 MNHNS, CDR2 SASEGT. The CDR3 runs 16 residues. Trimming removed 6 bases at V and 5 bases at J, with 22 bases between. CDR3 bases: TGTGCCAGCAGATCCCGGACGGCGAAATTGAGGACTGAAGCTTTCTTT. Amino acids: CASRSRTAKLRTEAFF.

The chain couples TRBV4-1 to TRBJ2-7; 10 positions match TRBD1. CDR1 and CDR2 (germline): MGHRA, YSYEKL. Trimming removed 3 bases from V and 2 bases from J; junction bases left unmatched: 4. The CDR3 is 15 amino acids. CDR3 coding DNA: TGCGCCAGCAGCCACGGACAGGGGGTAGCCTACGAGCAGTACTTC. Translated: CASSHGQGVAYEQYF.

The CDR3 spells CASRRGPRGNYEQYF. In DNA, the CDR3 is TGTGCCAGCAGGAGGGGGCCGCGGGGGAACTACGAGCAGTACTTC. The genes are TRBV6-1 and TRBJ2-7; perhaps D is TRBD1 or TRBD2 (7 bases each). This CDR3 comprises 15 residues. CDR1 MNHNS and CDR2 SASEGT come from the germline V gene. V was pared by 6 bases and J by 3 bases, with 18 bases between.

This clonotype was detected many times. In nucleotides, the CDR3 is TGCAGTGCTAGAGACCGGGACATCAATCAGTATTTT. Translating gives CSARDRDINQYF. This rearrangement joins TRBV20-1 to TRBJ2-3, with TRBD1 as a possible D gene (6 bases). The germline V gene has CDR1 DFQATT and CDR2 SNEGSKA (reference sequence). V shed 0 bases and J shed 12 bases, with 13 bases lying between them. The CDR3 consists of 12 residues.

This sequence joins TRBV28 and TRBJ1-2, with D unclear. Germline lookup yields CDR1 MDHEN and CDR2 SYDVKM. Trimming took 2 bases from V and 0 from J, leaving 13 bases between them. The CDR3 is made up of 16 amino acids. In DNA form, the CDR3 reads TGTGCCAGCAGTTTAAATTGGGCAGACGCTAACTATGGCTACACCTTC. Translation: CASSLNWADANYGYTF.

This clonotype was recorded a few times. The rearrangement joins TRBV25-1 to TRBJ1-4; 7 nucleotides match TRBD1. This CDR3 spans 17 amino acids. V was clipped by 3 bases and J by 3 bases; unmatched bases: 10. The germline CDR1 and CDR2 sequences are MGHDK and SYGVNS. The CDR3 here is CASSDPKIQGANEKLFF. The CDR3 nucleotides are TGTGCCAGCAGTGATCCGAAAATCCAGGGGGCTAATGAAAAACTGTTTTTT.

The chain has TRBV20-1 and TRBJ2-2; D uncertain. The CDR3 has 15 amino acids. Germline CDR1 reads DFQATT; CDR2 reads SNEGSKA (reference sequence). The ends were cut back, 0 bases at V and 0 bases at J, with 8 bases in the middle. CDR3 amino acids: CSARDGSTNTGELFF. The DNA for the CDR3 is TGCAGTGCTAGAGACGGCTCGACGAACACCGGGGAGCTGTTTTTT.

The count of this clonotype is one. The J gene is TRBJ2-5, the V gene TRBV5-1, with 8 bases that match TRBD2. V trimming: 3 bases; J trimming: 2 bases; junction bases outside the gene matches: 3. The CDR3 is 14 amino acids. Germline V lookup: CDR1 SGHRS, CDR2 YFSETQ. The CDR3 DNA is TGCGCCAGCAGCTCGACTAGCGTTCAAGAGACCCAGTACTTC. This gives the protein CASSSTSVQETQYF. The variable domain in full, with the rest retrieved from reference TRBV5-1 and TRBJ2-5, is KAGVTQTPRYLIKTRGQQVTLSCSPISGHRSVSWYQQTPGQGLQFLFEYFSETQRNKGNFPGRFSGRQFSNSRSEMNVSTLELGDSALYLCASSSTSVQETQYFGPGTRLLVL.

This clonotype was recorded at least ten times. This chain links TRBV28 with TRBJ2-3, with 8 bases identical to TRBD2. Germline-derived CDR1 and CDR2 are MDHEN and SYDVKM. The V gene end was trimmed by 3 bases and the J gene end by 0 bases; junction bases not matched to a gene: 5. This CDR3 spans 16 amino acids. The CDR3 here is CASSFLASGSTDTQYF. CDR3 DNA: TGTGCCAGCAGTTTTTTGGCTAGCGGGAGCACAGATACGCAGTATTTT.

In this sample, this clonotype turned up a few times. The chain uses TRBV10-3 and TRBJ2-1, with TRBD2 identical over 11 bases. The V gene end was trimmed by 11 bases and the J gene end by 9 bases; junction bases not matched to a gene: 15. CDR1 ENHRY and CDR2 SYGVKD come from the germline V gene. This CDR3 spans 15 amino acids. The CDR3 DNA is TGTGCCGGGGCCTCGGGACTAGCGGATCCAAGTGAGCAGTTCTTC. Its protein is CAGASGLADPSEQFF.

This clonotype was counted many times. The J gene is TRBJ2-2, the V gene TRBV29-1, with 10 nucleotides matching TRBD1. Trimming cost V 4 bases and J 4 bases; bases outside gene matches: 12. Germline CDR1 SQVTM, CDR2 ANQGSEA. CDR3 length: 17 amino acids. This CDR3 reads CSVVLWGTGDSTGELFF. The CDR3 bases are TGCAGCGTTGTCCTCTGGGGGACAGGGGACTCCACCGGGGAGCTGTTTTTT.

The chain joins TRBV5-1 to TRBJ2-7; no reliable D call. V lost 1 base to trimming and J lost 0 bases, with 8 bases between them. This CDR3 has 14 residues. The germline gives CDR1 SGHRS, CDR2 YFSETQ. CDR3 sequence reads: CASSLPGISYEQYF. The DNA of the CDR3 is TGCGCCAGCAGCTTGCCGGGCATCTCCTACGAGCAGTACTTC.

This chain connects TRBV5-1 to TRBJ2-7; D might be TRBD2 (5 bases). Germline V gives CDR1 SGHRS, CDR2 YFSETQ. V dropped 4 bases and J dropped 4 bases, with 9 bases sitting between them. The CDR3 sequence is 12 residues long. CDR3 bases: TGCGCCAGCAGCACCGGACTGTACGAGCAGTACTTC. Translation: CASSTGLYEQYF.

This clonotype has only a few counts. The chain combines TRBV3-1 with TRBJ2-1; 12 bases map to TRBD2. The J segment lost 7 bases and the V segment lost 0 bases, leaving 7 bases of the junction unmatched. The CDR3 is made up of 17 amino acids. Germline CDR1 reads LGHDT; CDR2 reads YNNKEL (reference sequence). The CDR3, as DNA: TGTGCCAGCAGCCAAGATCTAGCGGGAGGGCCTCGGAATGAGCAGTTCTTC. It codes for CASSQDLAGGPRNEQFF.

A few counts support this clonotype. V usage is TRBV5-1 and J usage is TRBJ2-5; D unclear. Germline CDR1 SGHRS, CDR2 YFSETQ. This CDR3 region has 13 residues. V gave up 4 bases and J gave up 2 bases, with 9 bases separating them. The CDR3 loop reads CASSPGSQETQYF. CDR3 bases: TGCGCCAGCAGCCCTGGGTCTCAAGAGACCCAGTACTTC.

V and J are TRBV12-5 and TRBJ2-1; the D gene is possibly TRBD1 (6 bases). Trimming shortened V by 5 bases and J by 8 bases, and 22 bases separated the two germline ends. Looked up from germline, CDR1 is LGHNT and CDR2 is FRNRAP. This CDR3 is built from 16 residues. CDR3 DNA sequence: TGTGCTAGTGGTAGCAACCCCAGGGGTTTATTTGATGAGCAGTTCTTC. Its translation: CASGSNPRGLFDEQFF.

The V call is TRBV5-5, the J call TRBJ2-2; D is uncertain. Germline V gives CDR1 SGHKS, CDR2 YYEKEE (reference sequence). The CDR3 covers 13 residues. The V end lost 4 bases, the J end lost 7 bases, and 11 bases lay between the germline ends. The CDR3 reads CASSRTANGELFF. As DNA, the CDR3 is TGTGCCAGCAGCCGGACCGCGAACGGGGAGCTGTTTTTT.

In this sample, this clonotype turned up a few times. The genes are TRBV28 and TRBJ2-3; 10 nucleotides match TRBD2. The J segment lost 3 bases and the V segment lost 3 bases, leaving 6 bases of the junction unmatched. The CDR3 runs to 16 residues. Per germline, CDR1 MDHEN and CDR2 SYDVKM. The CDR3 spells CASSFPKREGTDTQYF. The CDR3 coding sequence is TGTGCCAGCAGTTTTCCCAAGCGGGAGGGTACAGATACGCAGTATTTT.

A few counts support this clonotype. The chain uses TRBV24-1 and TRBJ2-1; weak D call: TRBD1 (6 bases). CDR1 KGHDR and CDR2 SFDVKD come from the germline V gene. The CDR3 loop spans 14 amino acids. V was pared by 3 bases and J by 9 bases, with 14 bases between. As DNA, the CDR3 is TGTGCCACCAGTGATCGACAGGCCGACGGTGAGCAGTTCTTC. It translates to CATSDRQADGEQFF.